Listed here is a single T cell receptor beta chain. This sample is part of a study of blood T cell repertoires in COVID-19. Turning to the study itself: Samples came from the United States, Italy and Spain, spanning acute and convalescent COVID-19. In each case, the material was cDNA or gDNA derived from T cells, B-cell-depleted T cells, or PBMCs.

Germline lookup yields CDR1 MGHRA and CDR2 YSYEKL. The CDR3 has 14 residues. V lost 3 bases to trimming and J lost 4 bases, with 10 bases between them. In the original processing: Estimated nucleated cell counts came from reference gene primer amplification. Data came from immunoSEQ multiplex PCR; TCRdb stores just in-frame clones and leaves some out. The DNA was the basis for D and trimming; V, J and clone size are from that table. The table shows under 8,000 clones, with under 95% occurring only once. Sequencing was done on a sample of peripheral blood. The source is a human donor in a cohort sampled during active COVID-19. This chain links TRBV4-1 with TRBJ2-1, with D perhaps matching TRBD2 (6 bases). The CDR3 DNA sequence: TGCGCCAGCAGCCAGTTAGCGGCTTACAATGAGCAGTTCTTC. It codes for CASSQLAAYNEQFF.